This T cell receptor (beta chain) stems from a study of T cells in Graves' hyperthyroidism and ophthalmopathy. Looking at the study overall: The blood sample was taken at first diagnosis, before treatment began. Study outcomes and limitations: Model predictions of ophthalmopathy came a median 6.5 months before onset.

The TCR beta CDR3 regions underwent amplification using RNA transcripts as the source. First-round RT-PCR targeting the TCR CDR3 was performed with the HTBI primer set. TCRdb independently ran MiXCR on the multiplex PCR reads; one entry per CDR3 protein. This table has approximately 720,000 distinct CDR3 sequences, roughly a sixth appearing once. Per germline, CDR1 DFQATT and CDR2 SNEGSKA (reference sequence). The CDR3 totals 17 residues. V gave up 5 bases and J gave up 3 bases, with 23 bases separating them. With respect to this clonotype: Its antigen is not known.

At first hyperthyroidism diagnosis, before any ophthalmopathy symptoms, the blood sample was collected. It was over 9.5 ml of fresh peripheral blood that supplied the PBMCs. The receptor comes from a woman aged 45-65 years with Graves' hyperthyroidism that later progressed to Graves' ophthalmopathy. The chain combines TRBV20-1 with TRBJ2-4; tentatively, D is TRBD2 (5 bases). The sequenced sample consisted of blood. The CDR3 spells CSALHAGPSRGKNIQYF. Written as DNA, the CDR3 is TGCAGTGCTCTTCACGCAGGTCCAAGCCGGGGCAAAAACATTCAGTACTTC.